This T cell receptor (beta chain) appears in the sequencing data of a study of OX40 agonist ivuxolimab in advanced cancers. At the level of the study: At doses from 0.01 to 10 mg/kg, patients were given intravenous ivuxolimab every 2 weeks. Study observations and caveats: In general, CD8+ T cells held more expanded clones than CD4+ did, on average.

Worth noting for this clone: What it binds is not known.

Only in-frame clones appear in the TCRdb table, and some are missing; sequencing was by immunoSEQ multiplex PCR. The data hold 15,000 to 20,000 clones, with roughly 88% observed a single time. The V gene's germline CDR1 is SGHDN and CDR2 FVKESK. Trimming cost V 4 bases and J 6 bases, with 16 bases left between them. The CDR3 spans 14 residues. Systemic immunosuppression or autoimmune disease history was grounds to exclude patients. The TCR originated in an adult with an advanced solid tumor such as melanoma, head and neck, liver or kidney cancer. The material sequenced was CD4+ or CD8+ T cells sorted from blood, taken in a trial of the OX40 agonist ivuxolimab. This chain links TRBV14 with TRBJ2-7, with D possibly being TRBD2 (5 bases). The CDR3 DNA reads TGTGCCAGCAGCCCCCTTGCGGGCTGGAGCGAGCAGTACTTC. This sequence encodes CASSPLAGWSEQYF.